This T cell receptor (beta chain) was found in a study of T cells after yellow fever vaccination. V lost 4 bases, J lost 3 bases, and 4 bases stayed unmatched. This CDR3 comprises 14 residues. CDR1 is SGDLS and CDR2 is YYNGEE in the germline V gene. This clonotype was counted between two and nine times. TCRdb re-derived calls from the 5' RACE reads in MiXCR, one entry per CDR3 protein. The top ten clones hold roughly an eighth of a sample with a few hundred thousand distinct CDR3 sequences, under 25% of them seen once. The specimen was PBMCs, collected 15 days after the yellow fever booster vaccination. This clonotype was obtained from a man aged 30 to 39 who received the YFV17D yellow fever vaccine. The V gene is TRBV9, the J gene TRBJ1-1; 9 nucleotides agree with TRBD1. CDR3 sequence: CASSIRDRDTEAFF. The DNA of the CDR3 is TGTGCCAGCAGCATCCGGGACAGGGACACTGAAGCTTTCTTT.